This TCR beta chain originates from a study of T cells in Graves' hyperthyroidism and ophthalmopathy. Points on this clonotype: Antigen specificity is unknown.

Study results and caveats: The model's output predicted ophthalmopathy at a median of about 6.5 months prior to onset.

It was RNA transcripts that yielded the amplified TCR beta CDR3 regions. RT-PCR in the first round (using the HTBI primer set) targeted the TCR CDR3. Each CDR3 protein gets one entry after TCRdb re-called the multiplex PCR reads with MiXCR. The sample lists about 380,000 distinct CDR3 sequences, around 18% occurring once. The TCR sequence derives from a man in his late teens or twenties with Graves' ophthalmopathy. Sequences were obtained from blood.

The CDR3 sequence is CASSRRGGTKNIQYF. The CDR3 DNA sequence: TGTGCCAGCAGCCGGAGGGGGGGAACCAAAAACATTCAGTACTTC. The chain uses TRBV7-2 and TRBJ2-4; D is perhaps TRBD2 (7 bases). Germline CDR1 SGHTA, CDR2 FQGNSA. The CDR3 consists of 15 residues. V lost 5 bases, J lost 2 bases, and 13 bases lay in between.